A single sample gave rise to the 26 T cell receptor beta chains below, sequenced in a study of cytomegalovirus exposure and HLA in healthy donors. It was with 60 Vbeta and 13 Jbeta primers that the PCR ran. Repertoires were generated with immunoSEQ multiplex PCR, while TCRdb's copy carries only in-frame clones and drops some. The sample shows 150,000 to 200,000 clones, around 86% of them seen only once. Specimen: PBMCs. The origin of the receptors is a woman younger than 30 in good health and CMV-seronegative.

This clone was seen a handful of times. The CDR3 region has the DNA TGTGCCAGCAGCCCGACAGATCTCCCAGGCTATGGCTACACCTTC. Encoded protein: CASSPTDLPGYGYTF. The V gene is TRBV7-8, the J gene TRBJ1-2, with D possibly being TRBD1 (5 bases). The germline V gene encodes CDR1 SGHVS and CDR2 FQNEAQ. The CDR3 runs to 15 residues. The V and J ends lost 5 bases and 4 bases respectively, with 17 bases between them.

The chain has TRBV7-6 and TRBJ1-6, with 9 nucleotides matching TRBD1. The V and J ends lost 5 bases and 10 bases, in that order; junction bases with no gene match: 6. CDR1 and CDR2 from the germline V gene are SGHVS and FNYEAQ. The CDR3 is 14 residues long. As DNA, the CDR3 is TGTGCCAGCAGCGTTACACAGGGGGCCTCACCCCTCCACTTT. This translates into CASSVTQGASPLHF.

Only a few counts were recorded for this clone. The chain uses TRBV28 and TRBJ2-7; 10 bases agree with TRBD2. This CDR3 spans 15 amino acids. J lost 6 bases, V lost 5 bases, and 10 bases had no gene match. CDR1 is MDHEN, CDR2 SYDVKM, per germline. The CDR3 loop is CASSPSSGGVGEQYF. In DNA, the CDR3 is TGTGCCAGCAGTCCATCTAGCGGGGGAGTCGGCGAGCAGTACTTC.

J is TRBJ2-2 and V is TRBV19, with TRBD1 matching 9 bases. V gave up 10 bases and J gave up 5 bases; unmatched junction bases: 11. The CDR3 contains 15 residues. The germline V gene encodes CDR1 LNHDA and CDR2 SQIVND (reference sequence). The DNA for the CDR3 is TGTGCCACGAAACACCCGGGACAGGGAACCGGGGAGCTGTTTTTT. Its protein is CATKHPGQGTGELFF.

The rearrangement uses TRBV18 and TRBJ2-7; 11 bases fit TRBD1. CDR1 and CDR2 (germline): KGHSH, LQKENI. This CDR3 has 15 amino acids. The ends lost 2 bases at V and 5 bases at J; junction bases unmatched: 5. The CDR3 nucleotides read TGTGCCAGCTCACCAGGACAGGGGGCGCGGGACGAGCAGTACTTC. Residues: CASSPGQGARDEQYF.

The chain employs TRBV7-3 and TRBJ1-1; 7 bases fit TRBD1. CDR3 length: 13 amino acids. Looked up from germline, CDR1 is SGHTA and CDR2 is FQGTGA. The J segment lost 4 bases and the V segment lost 2 bases, leaving 1 base of the junction unmatched. This CDR3 is CASSLDRATEAFF. DNA of the CDR3: TGTGCCAGCAGCTTAGACAGGGCCACTGAAGCTTTCTTT. Variable domain in full (rest from reference TRBV7-3 and TRBJ1-1): GAGVSQTPSNKVTEKGKYVELRCDPISGHTALYWYRQSLGQGPEFLIYFQGTGAADDSGLPNDRFFAVRPEGSVSTLKIQRTERGDSAVYLCASSLDRATEAFFGQGTRLTVV.

In its sample, this clone was seen a few times. This rearrangement joins TRBV5-6 to TRBJ2-7, with TRBD1 as a possible D gene (6 bases). V was cut by 1 base and J by 6 bases, with 17 bases left in between. This CDR3 has 15 amino acids. Germline-derived CDR1 and CDR2 are SGHDT and YYEEEE. The CDR3 nucleotides read TGTGCCAGCAGCTTGCAGTACAGGGTAGACGGCGAGCAGTACTTC. Protein: CASSLQYRVDGEQYF.

The rearrangement links TRBV2 to TRBJ1-2; 7 nucleotides line up with TRBD1. The length of the CDR3 is 13 residues. Trimming took 9 bases from V and 7 from J; bases not matched to a gene: 11. The germline gives CDR1 SNHLY, CDR2 FYNNEI. In DNA form, the CDR3 reads TGTGCCAGTCCGGGACAGCTCTTCTTTGGCTACACCTTC. Residues: CASPGQLFFGYTF.

This clone was detected only a few times. CDR3 nucleotides: TGTGCCAGCAGCCAGGGACAGGGACTAGTTGAAAAACTGTTTTTT. Residues: CASSQGQGLVEKLFF. The rearrangement uses TRBV7-2 and TRBJ1-4, with 9 positions matching TRBD1. The CDR3 runs 15 residues. Germline V CDR1 and CDR2: SGHTA, FQGNSA. V was clipped by 5 bases and J by 7 bases; unmatched bases: 8.

This clone was counted between two and nine times. This chain connects TRBV6-1 to TRBJ2-7; D call uncertain. V lost 2 bases and J lost 7, with 9 bases in between. The V gene's germline CDR1 is MNHNS and CDR2 SASEGT. This CDR3 comprises 12 residues. CDR3 residues: CASSEPPAEQYF. CDR3 DNA sequence: TGTGCCAGCAGTGAACCCCCAGCGGAGCAGTACTTC.

The rearrangement joins TRBV27 to TRBJ2-2, with TRBD1 matching 8 bases. CDR3 length equals 23 residues. With V trimmed by 5 bases and J by 3 bases, 29 bases remained unmatched. Germline V lookup: CDR1 MNHEY, CDR2 SMNVEV (reference sequence). The CDR3 loop is CASSKGSQQQRTGSLRDTGELFF. CDR3 DNA sequence: TGTGCCAGCAGTAAGGGCTCCCAACAACAAAGGACAGGGTCTCTTCGGGACACCGGGGAGCTGTTTTTT.

This chain links TRBV4-1 with TRBJ2-1; weak D call: TRBD1 (6 bases). The V and J ends lost 0 bases and 0 bases respectively, with 9 bases between them. CDR1 and CDR2 (germline): MGHRA, YSYEKL. CDR3 size: 16 residues. CDR3 nucleotides: TGCGCCAGCAGCCAAGATCGGACAGCCTCCTACAATGAGCAGTTCTTC. Protein: CASSQDRTASYNEQFF.

Only one count was recorded for this clone. This sequence joins TRBV27 and TRBJ1-2; D uncertain. With 3 bases removed from V and 2 bases from J, the gap between germline ends came to 7 bases. Germline V gene data show CDR1 as MNHEY and CDR2 as SMNVEV (reference sequence). The CDR3 extends over 13 amino acids. The chain's CDR3 is CASSLTRNYGYTF. The DNA of the CDR3 is TGTGCCAGCAGTTTGACCAGGAACTATGGCTACACCTTC.

This clone appeared a few times. V is TRBV2 and J is TRBJ2-7; TRBD1 might be the D (6 bases). Germline V gene data show CDR1 as SNHLY and CDR2 as FYNNEI. The CDR3 sequence is 13 residues long. V lost 6 bases to trimming and J lost 1 base, with 10 bases between them. CDR3: CASSRTDSYEQYF. CDR3 nucleotide sequence: TGTGCCAGCAGCAGGACAGATTCCTACGAGCAGTACTTC.

The CDR3 DNA reads TGCGCCAGCAGCTTAGGCGGGGCCCACACAGATACGCAGTATTTT. Residues: CASSLGGAHTDTQYF. The chain carries TRBV5-1 and TRBJ2-3; tentative D call: TRBD2 (6 bases). Germline V gene sequence: CDR1 SGHRS, CDR2 YFSETQ. V was shortened by 2 bases and J by 2 bases, with 12 bases between the two germline ends. The length of the CDR3 is 15 residues.

V usage is TRBV7-2 and J usage is TRBJ2-3, with D possibly being TRBD1 (5 bases). V dropped 2 bases and J dropped 5 bases, with 5 bases sitting between them. Germline CDR1 and CDR2: SGHTA and FQGNSA. The CDR3 is 12 residues long. The CDR3 DNA reads TGTGCCAGCAGCTTACAGGGAGATACGCAGTATTTT. Translating it yields CASSLQGDTQYF.

V usage is TRBV25-1 and J usage is TRBJ2-6; 7 bases align to TRBD2. Looked up from germline, CDR1 is MGHDK and CDR2 is SYGVNS. The CDR3 is 14 residues long. J was trimmed by 7 bases and V by 2 bases; bases with no gene match: 2. The CDR3, as DNA: TGTGCCAGCAGTGAAAAGCGGGGCGCCAACGTCCTGACTTTC. Its protein product is CASSEKRGANVLTF.

The chain has TRBV14 and TRBJ2-1; TRBD2 is a possible D gene (6 bases). This CDR3 comprises 13 residues. CDR1 SGHDN and CDR2 FVKESK come from the germline V gene. V was pared by 3 bases and J by 10 bases, with 13 bases between. CDR3 in amino acids: CASSQLASGEQFF. The DNA for the CDR3 is TGTGCCAGCAGCCAGCTAGCGTCGGGAGAGCAGTTCTTC.

V gene TRBV27 combines with J gene TRBJ1-4; possible D gene TRBD1, 6 bases. With 4 bases removed from V and 6 bases from J, the gap between germline ends came to 18 bases. Germline V lookup: CDR1 MNHEY, CDR2 SMNVEV (reference sequence). This CDR3 contains 16 residues. CDR3 loop: CASSSTTFRQDEKLFF. In DNA, the CDR3 is TGTGCCAGCAGTTCTACCACCTTCCGACAGGATGAAAAACTGTTTTTT.

The V gene is TRBV18, the J gene TRBJ2-1; TRBD1 agrees at 8 bases. The ends lost 10 bases at V and 5 bases at J; junction bases unmatched: 4. The CDR3 runs to 12 residues. In germline, CDR1 is KGHSH, CDR2 LQKENI. The CDR3 here is CAIRTGNNEQFF. CDR3 coding DNA: TGTGCCATACGGACAGGGAACAATGAGCAGTTCTTC.

Written as DNA, the CDR3 is TGTGCCAGCTCACCACGGGACAGGGACTACTATGGCTACACCTTC. This gives the protein CASSPRDRDYYGYTF. V is TRBV18 and J is TRBJ1-2; 9 nucleotides match TRBD1. J was trimmed by 3 bases and V by 1 base; bases with no gene match: 3. This CDR3 spans 15 amino acids. CDR1 and CDR2 from the germline V gene are KGHSH and LQKENI.

The chain uses TRBV5-5 and TRBJ1-6, with a tentative D call TRBD1 (6 bases). The V and J ends lost 9 bases and 0 bases respectively, with 13 bases between them. Germline V gene sequence: CDR1 SGHKS, CDR2 YYEKEE (reference sequence). The CDR3 runs to 15 residues. The CDR3 reads CATMGGLSYNSPLHF. The CDR3 DNA is TGTGCCACCATGGGGGGGCTCTCCTATAATTCACCCCTCCACTTT. Supplemented by reference TRBV5-5 and TRBJ1-6, the full variable domain reads DAGVTQSPTHLIKTRGQQVTLRCSPISGHKSVSWYQQVLGQGPQFIFQYYEKEERGRGNFPDRFSARQFPNYSSELNVNALLLGDSALYLCATMGGLSYNSPLHFGNGTRLTVT.

This clone was found once. This chain joins TRBV6-5 and TRBJ2-5, with 9 nucleotides matching TRBD1. Germline loops: CDR1 MNHEY, CDR2 SVGAGI. V was pared by 2 bases and J by 5 bases, with 9 bases of the junction left unmatched. This CDR3 has 16 residues. For the CDR3, the DNA is TGTGCCAGCAGTTACACCGGGACAGGGCAAGTGGAGACCCAGTACTTC. Protein: CASSYTGTGQVETQYF.

V is TRBV19 and J is TRBJ2-7; TRBD1 might be the D (6 bases). Trimming pared 5 bases from V and 5 bases from J, leaving 22 bases between. The CDR3 length is 16 residues. CDR1 and CDR2 from the germline V gene are LNHDA and SQIVND (reference sequence). CDR3 sequence reads: CASSPPPQGAIHEQYF. In nucleotides, the CDR3 is TGTGCCAGTAGTCCCCCCCCACAGGGTGCGATACACGAGCAGTACTTC.

This chain uses TRBV27 with TRBJ2-7; TRBD1 aligns across 8 bases. The CDR3 runs to 15 residues. Germline lookup yields CDR1 MNHEY and CDR2 SMNVEV (reference sequence). Trimming took 0 bases from V and 3 from J; bases not matched to a gene: 4. The CDR3 loop is CASSLSFGQGYEQYF. CDR3 in DNA: TGTGCCAGCAGTTTATCGTTTGGACAGGGCTACGAGCAGTACTTC.

The CDR3 protein is CASSLRHLSNTGELFF. In nucleotides, the CDR3 is TGTGCCAGCAGCTTACGACACCTTTCGAACACCGGGGAGCTGTTTTTT. The V gene is TRBV7-9, the J gene TRBJ2-2; no reliable D call. This CDR3 is built from 16 residues. The V end lost 2 bases, the J end lost 0 bases, and 10 bases lay between the germline ends. Germline V CDR1 and CDR2: SEHNR, FQNEAQ (reference sequence).